This entry lists 22 T cell receptor beta chains sequenced from one sample in a study of neurological immune-mediated disorders. TCRdb reanalysed the 5' RACE reads using MiXCR and keeps one entry per CDR3 protein. The table includes about 45,000 distinct CDR3 sequences, about 13% detected once. As for time point: longitudinal time-point 3. Sequenced input: PBMCs. These TCRs come from a man aged 25-45 years in good health.

This clonotype was observed many times. The CDR3 loop is CASSGPYGYTF. DNA of the CDR3: TGTGCCAGCAGTGGACCGTATGGCTACACCTTC. This chain connects TRBV6-4 to TRBJ1-2; D call uncertain. The CDR3 is made up of 11 amino acids. The V and J ends lost 4 bases and 5 bases respectively, with 5 bases between them. Germline-derived CDR1 and CDR2 are MRHNA and SNTAGT.

This clonotype came up many times. The V and J genes are TRBV28 and TRBJ1-6; TRBD1 agrees at 10 bases. The CDR3 has 15 amino acids. Germline assignment: CDR1 MDHEN and CDR2 SYDVKM. Trimming removed 7 bases from V and 13 bases from J; junction bases left unmatched: 13. The CDR3 reads CASTSKGTGAEPLHF. DNA for the CDR3: TGTGCCAGCACTTCCAAGGGGACAGGGGCTGAGCCCCTCCACTTT.

This chain uses TRBV5-1 with TRBJ2-7; D might be TRBD2 (6 bases). The CDR3 covers 11 residues. Trimming cost V 4 bases and J 7 bases, with 9 bases left between them. The V gene's germline CDR1 is SGHRS and CDR2 YFSETQ. In DNA, the CDR3 is TGCGCCAGCAGCAAGGAGGGTGAGCAGTACTTC. Translation gives CASSKEGEQYF.

The V and J genes are TRBV3-1 and TRBJ2-5; 10 nucleotides agree with TRBD2. The CDR3 length is 15 residues. Germline V gene data show CDR1 as LGHDT and CDR2 as YNNKEL (reference sequence). The V segment lost 8 bases and the J segment 4 bases; nucleotides outside the gene matches: 10. CDR3 protein: CASQEGLAFGETQYF. The CDR3 region has the DNA TGTGCCAGCCAAGAGGGACTAGCGTTTGGAGAGACCCAGTACTTC.

This clonotype was recorded many times. The genes are TRBV29-1 and TRBJ2-1; 11 bases are shared with TRBD2. V lost 7 bases and J lost 5; bases outside the gene matches: 4. Germline V gene data show CDR1 as SQVTM and CDR2 as ANQGSEA. The CDR3 runs 13 residues. The CDR3 DNA reads as TGCAGCGGGGAGGGACTAGCGGACAATGAGCAGTTCTTC. Protein sequence: CSGEGLADNEQFF.

This chain links TRBV5-1 with TRBJ2-1; 7 bases line up with TRBD1. This CDR3 is 15 amino acids long. Germline CDR1 reads SGHRS; CDR2 reads YFSETQ. V lost 6 bases and J lost 8; bases outside the gene matches: 14. CDR3 sequence: CASTSNGQGVDEQFF. The CDR3 coding sequence is TGCGCCAGCACCTCTAACGGGCAGGGGGTGGATGAGCAGTTCTTC. Full variable domain (missing parts from reference TRBV5-1 and TRBJ2-1): KAGVTQTPRYLIKTRGQQVTLSCSPISGHRSVSWYQQTPGQGLQFLFEYFSETQRNKGNFPGRFSGRQFSNSRSEMNVSTLELGDSALYLCASTSNGQGVDEQFFGPGTRLTVL.

This clonotype was detected many times. V is TRBV5-8 and J is TRBJ2-6, with 7 nucleotides matching TRBD1. Germline CDR1 is SGHTS and CDR2 is YDEGEE. This CDR3 comprises 16 residues. J was trimmed by 0 bases and V by 8 bases; bases with no gene match: 8. CDR3 nucleotide sequence: TGTGCCAGTTCTAGACAGGGACGCTCTGGGGCCAACGTCCTGACTTTC. This codes for CASSRQGRSGANVLTF.

This clonotype was observed at least ten times. CDR3 region: CASSFDGTPYYEQYF. The CDR3 bases are TGTGCCAGCAGCTTCGACGGGACACCCTACTACGAGCAGTACTTC. The rearrangement uses TRBV7-9 and TRBJ2-7, with D possibly being TRBD1 (6 bases). Germline assignment: CDR1 SEHNR and CDR2 FQNEAQ (reference sequence). The CDR3 is made up of 15 amino acids. V shed 3 bases and J shed 3 bases, with 15 bases lying between them.

This clonotype was detected ten times or more. The chain links TRBV3-1 to TRBJ1-1; no clear D gene. Germline CDR1 LGHDT, CDR2 YNNKEL (reference sequence). Trimming took 4 bases from V and 0 from J, leaving 9 bases between them. This CDR3 is 14 amino acids long. CDR3 in DNA: TGTGCCAGCAGCCCCTCCACATTGAACACTGAAGCTTTCTTT. Amino acid sequence: CASSPSTLNTEAFF.

Notes on this clonotype: A junction end diverges from the germline sequence, so it may reflect a read error. The genes are TRBV19 and TRBJ2-7, with D unresolved. Germline assignment: CDR1 LNHDA and CDR2 SQIVND (reference sequence). The CDR3 extends over 11 amino acids. CDR3 in amino acids: CAISFSYEQYF. In nucleotides, the CDR3 is TGTGCCATTAGTTTCTCCTACGAGCAGTACTTC. The full variable domain, its missing parts supplied by reference TRBV19 and TRBJ2-7, is DGGITQSPKYLFRKEGQNVTLSCEQNLNHDAMYWYRQDPGQGLRLIYYSQIVNDFQKGDIAEGYSVSREKKESFPLTVTSAQKNPTAFYLCAISFSYEQYFGPGTRLTVT.

There are many counts of this clonotype. The V gene is TRBV10-3, the J gene TRBJ2-1, with 7 nucleotides matching TRBD1. Trimming at V came to 6 bases and at J to 5 bases, leaving 7 bases not matched to a gene. The CDR3 loop spans 14 amino acids. CDR1 and CDR2 from the germline V gene are ENHRY and SYGVKD. This chain's CDR3 is CAIRGQPSDNEQFF. In nucleotides, the CDR3 is TGTGCCATCAGGGGACAGCCGTCGGACAATGAGCAGTTCTTC.

Note on this clonotype: A much larger clone differs from this one at a single base, so this may be a read error. Here the CDR3 omits its conserved ending phenylalanine or tryptophan, so a read error is the likely source. The chain joins TRBV9 to TRBJ1-5; D uncertain. V was trimmed by 4 bases and J by 6 bases, leaving 11 bases between them. This CDR3 is 13 amino acids long. CDR1 is SGDLS and CDR2 is YYNGEE in the germline V gene. CDR3 bases: TGTGCCAGCAGCCCTCGGGAGTCTCAGCCCCAGCATTTA. Its translation is CASSPRESQPQHL.

This clonotype came up many times. J is TRBJ2-7 and V is TRBV18; the match to TRBD2 covers 13 bases. The V gene's germline CDR1 is KGHSH and CDR2 LQKENI. The length of the CDR3 is 15 residues. Germline trimming cut 6 bases from V and 3 bases from J; bases unmatched to any gene: 5. CDR3 coding DNA: TGTGCCAGCTCGCCCACTAGCGGGAGGGTCTACGAGCAGTACTTC. It translates to CASSPTSGRVYEQYF.

CDR3 bases: TGCAGCGTCGAGTGTGTAGTTCAGTTCTTC. It is translated as CSVECVVQFF. The chain employs TRBV29-1 and TRBJ2-1; no firm D call. Germline V gene data show CDR1 as SQVTM and CDR2 as ANQGSEA. V gave up 6 bases and J gave up 13 bases, with 13 bases separating them. The CDR3 has 10 residues.

This clonotype has at least ten counts. The rearrangement links TRBV28 to TRBJ1-2, with D maybe TRBD1 (5 bases). Germline CDR1 is MDHEN and CDR2 is SYDVKM. The CDR3 is made up of 14 amino acids. Deletions cut 6 bases from V and 0 bases from J, with 11 bases between. CDR3 DNA: TGTGCCAGCAGCTTCCAGGACACTAACTATGGCTACACCTTC. It encodes CASSFQDTNYGYTF.

Many counts were recorded for this clonotype. The V call is TRBV7-2, the J call TRBJ2-1, with 11 bases identical to TRBD2. Germline assignment: CDR1 SGHTA and CDR2 FQGNSA. CDR3 length: 15 amino acids. Unmatched junction bases numbered 4, after V lost 2 bases and J lost 7 bases. The CDR3 nucleotides are TGTGCCAGCAGCTTAACTAGCGGGAGCTGGAATGAGCAGTTCTTC. It specifies CASSLTSGSWNEQFF.

To note about this clonotype: This may be a read error: a much more frequent sequence differs by one nucleotide. V is TRBV3-1 and J is TRBJ2-1; D is unresolved. CDR1 is LGHDT and CDR2 is YNNKEL in the germline V gene (reference sequence). The CDR3 has 16 amino acids. V was shortened by 1 base and J by 10 bases, with 20 bases between the two germline ends. CDR3 bases: TGTGCCAGCAGCCAAGGCCCTCTATCCTCGCTCTACGAGCAGTTCTTC. This translates into CASSQGPLSSLYEQFF.

Many counts were recorded for this clonotype. V usage is TRBV5-1 and J usage is TRBJ2-6; either TRBD1 or TRBD2 may supply D (5 bases each). Germline lookup yields CDR1 SGHRS and CDR2 YFSETQ. Between the trimmed V and J ends, which lost 1 base and 2 bases, there was a span of 16 bases. The length of the CDR3 is 18 residues. The CDR3 spells CASSLPGTPRTGANVLTF. CDR3 DNA sequence: TGCGCCAGCAGCTTGCCCGGGACGCCTCGGACTGGGGCCAACGTCCTGACTTTC.

This clonotype was seen ten or more times. This chain joins TRBV15 and TRBJ1-1, with D possibly being TRBD1 (5 bases). Germline V gene lookup returns CDR1 LNHNV and CDR2 YYDKDF (reference sequence). V was shortened by 0 bases and J by 5 bases, with 7 bases between the two germline ends. This CDR3 contains 13 residues. CDR3 in amino acids: CATSREGATEAFF. CDR3 in DNA: TGTGCCACCAGCAGAGAAGGGGCGACTGAAGCTTTCTTT.

This clonotype was counted at least ten times. The V call is TRBV11-2, the J call TRBJ1-3, with D possibly matching TRBD1 (6 bases). The germline V and J ends were trimmed by 2 bases and 7 bases, with 21 bases remaining between them. Germline lookup yields CDR1 SGHAT and CDR2 FQNNGV. CDR3 size: 17 residues. The CDR3 coding sequence is TGTGCCAGCAGCTTAAGTGCCGGGACAAAAGCGGGGAACACCATATATTTT. Amino acid sequence: CASSLSAGTKAGNTIYF.

This clonotype was detected many times. The chain links TRBV24-1 to TRBJ2-7; TRBD2 might be the D (6 bases). Trimming left V 6 bases short and J 2 bases short, with 19 bases between. Germline V gene lookup returns CDR1 KGHDR and CDR2 SFDVKD. The CDR3 covers 16 residues. This CDR3 is CATSSTEGSYAYEQYF. DNA of the CDR3: TGTGCCACCAGTTCGACGGAGGGTTCGTATGCCTACGAGCAGTACTTC.

This clonotype was detected a few times. The J gene is TRBJ2-7, the V gene TRBV5-1; possible D gene TRBD1, 6 bases. Germline V gives CDR1 SGHRS, CDR2 YFSETQ. V lost 0 bases to trimming and J lost 3 bases, with 10 bases between them. The CDR3 runs to 14 residues. The CDR3 coding sequence is TGCGCCAGCAGCTTGGGACAGGCGAGCTACGAGCAGTACTTC. Amino acids: CASSLGQASYEQYF. Supplemented by reference TRBV5-1 and TRBJ2-7, the full variable domain reads KAGVTQTPRYLIKTRGQQVTLSCSPISGHRSVSWYQQTPGQGLQFLFEYFSETQRNKGNFPGRFSGRQFSNSRSEMNVSTLELGDSALYLCASSLGQASYEQYFGPGTRLTVT.